The 3 T cell receptor beta chains reported below all come from one sample, sequenced in a study of blood T cell repertoires in COVID-19. Repertoires were generated with immunoSEQ multiplex PCR, while TCRdb's copy carries only in-frame clones and drops some. This sample has a few hundred thousand clones; about 73% occur once, and the top ten carry about 3.5%. Sequencing used peripheral blood. The receptors here all came from a woman over 75 with acute or convalescent COVID-19.

The chain is built from TRBV6-5 and TRBJ2-7; 11 positions match TRBD1. Germline CDR1 reads MNHEY; CDR2 reads SVGAGI. The CDR3 has 13 residues. Trimming at V came to 7 bases and at J to 5 bases, leaving 4 bases not matched to a gene. The chain's CDR3 is CASIRTGGDEQYF. CDR3 nucleotides: TGTGCCAGCATTCGGACAGGGGGCGACGAGCAGTACTTC.

This sequence joins TRBV12-3 or TRBV12-4 and TRBJ1-1, with a possible D match to TRBD1 (6 bases). The CDR3 sequence is 13 residues long. The V end was cut by 4 bases, the J end by 5 bases, with 11 bases between. The CDR3 loop is CASSSDRRTEAFF. CDR3 in DNA: TGTGCCAGCAGTTCCGACAGGCGTACTGAAGCTTTCTTT.

This clone was picked up one time. The chain combines TRBV6-5 with TRBJ2-1; D is ambiguous. The ends were cut back, 2 bases at V and 0 bases at J, with 8 bases in the middle. The germline gives CDR1 MNHEY, CDR2 SVGAGI. The CDR3 is made up of 15 amino acids. CDR3 nucleotides: TGTGCCAGCAGTTACGAGTGGAGCTCCTACAATGAGCAGTTCTTC. Translating gives CASSYEWSSYNEQFF.